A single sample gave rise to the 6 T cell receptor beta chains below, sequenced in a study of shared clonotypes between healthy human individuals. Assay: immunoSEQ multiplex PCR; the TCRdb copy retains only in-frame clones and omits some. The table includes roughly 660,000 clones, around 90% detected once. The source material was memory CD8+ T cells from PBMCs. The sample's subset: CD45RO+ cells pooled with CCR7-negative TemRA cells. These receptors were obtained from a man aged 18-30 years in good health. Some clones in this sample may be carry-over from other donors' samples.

CDR3 region: CASSQGLEYEQYF. The DNA of the CDR3 is TGCGCCAGCAGCCAAGGGCTTGAGTACGAGCAGTACTTC. V is TRBV4-1 and J is TRBJ2-7; D unresolved. Trimming removed 1 base from V and 4 bases from J, with 8 bases in between. Germline CDR1 is MGHRA and CDR2 is YSYEKL. The CDR3 is 13 amino acids.

CDR3 residues: CASSTGGGQPQHF. Written as DNA, the CDR3 is TGTGCCAGCAGCACAGGGGGGGGTCAGCCCCAGCATTTT. The chain combines TRBV7-9 with TRBJ1-5, with 8 bases aligning to TRBD1. The junction had 3 bases not matched to a gene; V was cut back by 5 bases and J by 6 bases. Germline assignment: CDR1 SEHNR and CDR2 FQNEAQ (reference sequence). The CDR3 covers 13 residues.

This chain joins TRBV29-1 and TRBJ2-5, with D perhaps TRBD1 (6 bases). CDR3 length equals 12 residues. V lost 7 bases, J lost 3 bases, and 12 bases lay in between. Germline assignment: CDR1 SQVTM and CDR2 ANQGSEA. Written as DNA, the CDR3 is TGCAGCGCCTGGACAGAGGAAGAGACCCAGTACTTC. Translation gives CSAWTEEETQYF.

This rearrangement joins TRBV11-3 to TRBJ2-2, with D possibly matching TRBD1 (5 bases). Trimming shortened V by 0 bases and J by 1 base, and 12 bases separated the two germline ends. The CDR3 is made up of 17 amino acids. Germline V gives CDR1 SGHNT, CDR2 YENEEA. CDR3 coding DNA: TGTGCCAGCAGCTTAGATGGTGGACATTTGAACACCGGGGAGCTGTTTTTT. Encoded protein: CASSLDGGHLNTGELFF.

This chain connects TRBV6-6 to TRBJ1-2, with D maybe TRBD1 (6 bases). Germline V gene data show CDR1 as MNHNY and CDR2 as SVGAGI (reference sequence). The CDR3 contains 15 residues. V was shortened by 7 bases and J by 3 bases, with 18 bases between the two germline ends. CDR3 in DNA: TGTGCCAGCACGCGGGGGAGGGACACGGACTATGGCTACACCTTC. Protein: CASTRGRDTDYGYTF.

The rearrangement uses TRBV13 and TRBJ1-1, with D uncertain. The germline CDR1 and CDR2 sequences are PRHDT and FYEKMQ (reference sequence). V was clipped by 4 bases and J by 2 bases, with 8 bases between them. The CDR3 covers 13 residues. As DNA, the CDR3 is TGTGCCAGCAGCTGGGATCTAAACACTGAAGCTTTCTTT. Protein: CASSWDLNTEAFF.